The clone carrying this T cell receptor beta chain was recorded only once. The CDR3 sequence is 17 residues long. J lost 1 base, V lost 2 bases, and 8 bases had no gene match. The V gene's germline CDR1 is SGHTA and CDR2 FQGTGA. Per the authors' pipeline: How many nucleated cells were present was estimated from reference gene primer amplification. Assay: immunoSEQ multiplex PCR; the TCRdb copy retains only in-frame clones and omits some. That table supplies the V and J calls and clone size; D and trimming were determined from the DNA. The data show 34,000 or so clones, around nine tenths seen once. This record belongs to a study of blood T cell repertoires in COVID-19. Study background: Sources were T cells, B-cell-depleted T cells, or PBMCs; the material itself was cDNA or gDNA.

The source of this sequence is a man aged 55 to 70 with active COVID-19. The J gene is TRBJ2-5, the V gene TRBV7-3; 9 bases agree with TRBD2. The sample taken for sequencing was peripheral blood. In nucleotides, the CDR3 is TGTGCCAGCAGCTTAGGGGGTAGCGGGAGCGTCCAAGAGACCCAGTACTTC. Its protein product is CASSLGGSGSVQETQYF.